This T cell receptor beta chain comes out of a study of human thymus T cells (dated by TCRdb to 2018 to 2020). As for the study more broadly: The study described the TCR alpha and beta repertoires in about eight infant thymus samples and four matching peripheral blood samples. Donor ages ranged from roughly 6 to 250 days, and the cohort comprised roughly six male and two female infants. Paper-wide results and their limitations: On average, thymus samples yielded about 730,000 unique TCRB clonotypes, whereas blood samples yielded some 85,000. The related research reported highly overlapping thymic TCR repertoires among unrelated individuals. V and J gene segment usage appeared biased in both thymic and peripheral blood repertoires.

The junction carries 11 bases between V and J, which are trimmed by 7 bases and 7 bases respectively. The CDR3, from cysteine to phenylalanine, totals 11 residues. The kept DNA is CDR3 alone, 33 bases in frame from the first base. Sequences DFQATT (CDR1) and SNEGSKA (CDR2) are obtained from the germline V gene (reference sequence). Using the immunoSEQ multiplex PCR assay, the TCRB and TCRAD loci were amplified from a standardized quantity of quality-controlled genomic DNA. The amplicons spanned the V(D)J region and were long enough to cover the CDR3 and allow V and J genes to be identified. Through the commercial immunoSEQ service, the amplicons were sequenced on an Illumina platform. From the authors' description of their analysis: Corrections for primer bias and sequencing errors followed previously described methods, while TCRAD and TCRB definitions were based on the IMGT database. Analysis of the repertoires was done with immunoSEQ Analyzer 3.0 and VDJTools and included basic statistics, V/J segment usage, diversity estimates, rarefaction and pairwise overlap. To estimate diversity, the Chao1, ChaoE, Efron-Thisted, Shannon and inverse Simpson indices were applied, and diversity was also estimated on datasets down-sampled to the smallest sample. Repertoire overlap used strict matching of CDR3 nucleotide sequence, V gene and J gene, with Jaccard-based multidimensional scaling clustering. TCRdb carries this immuneACCESS record with in-frame sequences only. Its versions omit some clonotypes, under half of them owing to an unresolved V gene in the studies checked, with the rest unexplained. The DNA was the basis for D and trimming; V, J and clone size are from that table. A total of tens of thousands of clones appear in this sample, 90% to 97% of them only once. The ten most abundant clones make up roughly 0.028% of the sample.

With respect to this clone: Its antigen is unknown. The record has no base qualities; no much larger clone is one base away.

Thymus tissue was obtained as surgical resects removed during corrective cardiac surgery. Donors were immunologically healthy infants undergoing open corrective cardiac surgery for congenital heart defects in Finland. Thymocytes were mechanically released from the tissue and were stored as pellets of 10-30 million cells at -70 degrees C. A QIAsymphony instrument was used to extract genomic DNA from frozen cell pellets. Sequences were obtained from thymus tissue. The TCR sequence derives from a boy under two years old with a congenital heart defect but otherwise immunologically healthy. The rearranged chain carries TRBV20-1 and TRBJ2-1, with a weak D call of TRBD1 (5 bases match). The nucleotide sequence is TGCAGTGGACAGCTTAGGAATGAGCAGTTCTTC. Translated, this gives CSGQLRNEQFF.